Below, 22 T cell receptor beta chains from the same sample are listed, as sequenced in a study of shared clonotypes between healthy human individuals (dated by TCRdb to about 2020). The library relied on the immunoSEQ multiplex PCR assay. This is the immuneACCESS table as TCRdb keeps it, with only in-frame sequences that have V and J called. A part of the clones is gone; compared with another copy, unresolved V genes explain less than half, and the rest is unexplained. The sample includes some 980,000 clones, with 70% to 85% observed a single time. The ten largest account for approximately 1.5% of the sample. Sequencing was done on a sample of memory CD4+ T cells sorted from blood. The meaning of the sample's cell subset or site label: CD45RA-negative fraction. Receptor source: a man aged 18 to 29 in good health.

J is TRBJ2-7 and V is TRBV21-1. TRBV21-1 has pseudogene status. The CDR3 length is 12 residues. CDR3 amino acids: CASSLKGNGQYF. The CDR3 region has the DNA TGTGCCAGCAGCCTAAAAGGTAATGGGCAGTACTTC.

This clone was counted a few times. The V and J genes are TRBV30 and TRBJ1-2; TRBD1 aligns across 8 bases. Losses at the gene ends were 4 bases for V and 3 bases for J; bases not matched to a gene: 4. Germline V gene lookup returns CDR1 GTSNPN and CDR2 SVGIG (reference sequence). The length of the CDR3 is 13 residues. The DNA for the CDR3 is TGTGCCTGGACTGGACAGGGAGACTATGGCTACACCTTC. Amino acid sequence: CAWTGQGDYGYTF.

This clone was detected once. The CDR3 DNA reads as TGCGCCAGCAGCTTGGCATTTGGGAACGTCGCCGGGGAGCTGTTTTTT. As protein: CASSLAFGNVAGELFF. The V and J genes are TRBV5-1 and TRBJ2-2; the D is unclear. Germline CDR1 is SGHRS and CDR2 is YFSETQ. Trimming stripped 0 bases from V and 6 bases from J, with 15 bases between. The CDR3 loop spans 16 amino acids.

About this clone itself: A junction end diverges from the germline sequence, so it may reflect a read error. This sequence joins TRBV7-7 and TRBJ2-4; maybe TRBD2 (5 bases). From germline, CDR1 is SSHAT and CDR2 FNYEAQ (reference sequence). The CDR3 extends over 19 amino acids. The CDR3 coding sequence is TGTGCTAGCAGCGGACTGCCCACGAGCGTTAAACTAGCCAAAAACATTCAGTACTTC. Protein: CASSGLPTSVKLAKNIQYF.

This clone was seen just once. The rearrangement links TRBV4-1 to TRBJ2-7, with D maybe TRBD2 (5 bases). Trimming took 0 bases from V and 1 from J, leaving 16 bases between them. Germline V gene sequence: CDR1 MGHRA, CDR2 YSYEKL. This CDR3 has 17 amino acids. The CDR3 DNA is TGCGCCAGCAGCCAAGATACGCAAGCTAGCCGATCCTACGAGCAGTACTTC. It specifies CASSQDTQASRSYEQYF.

CDR3 in amino acids: CASSVGGGGQPQHF. DNA for the CDR3: TGTGCCAGCAGCGTAGGTGGGGGAGGACAGCCCCAGCATTTT. The rearrangement links TRBV5-6 to TRBJ1-5; D might be TRBD1 (5 bases). The V gene lost 4 bases and the J gene lost 7 bases, with 15 bases spanning the gap. The length of the CDR3 is 14 residues. Germline V gene lookup returns CDR1 SGHDT and CDR2 YYEEEE. Drawing the rest from reference TRBV5-6 and TRBJ1-5, the complete variable domain is DAGVTQSPTHLIKTRGQQVTLRCSPKSGHDTVSWYQQALGQGPQFIFQYYEEEERQRGNFPDRFSGHQFPNYSSELNVNALLLGDSALYLCASSVGGGGQPQHFGDGTRLSIL.

The rearrangement links TRBV5-1 to TRBJ1-6, with 8 positions matching TRBD1. This CDR3 comprises 16 residues. Germline CDR1 SGHRS, CDR2 YFSETQ. The ends lost 4 bases at V and 9 bases at J; junction bases unmatched: 12. CDR3 coding DNA: TGCGCCAGCAGCCCCATCTCAGGGGGCGCGAGTTCACCCCTCCACTTT. Its translation is CASSPISGGASSPLHF.

This chain connects TRBV11-2 to TRBJ2-5; 7 nucleotides match TRBD2. With 3 bases clipped from V and 3 bases from J, the junction kept 13 bases outside the gene matches. The CDR3 is 17 amino acids. CDR1 and CDR2 from the germline V gene are SGHAT and FQNNGV. In DNA, the CDR3 is TGTGCCAGCAGCTTTTCAGTGGGGGGGAGAAAGAAAGAGACCCAGTACTTC. It translates to CASSFSVGGRKKETQYF. The complete variable domain, with remaining parts taken from reference TRBV11-2 and TRBJ2-5, reads EAGVAQSPRYKIIEKRQSVAFWCNPISGHATLYWYQQILGQGPKLLIQFQNNGVVDDSQLPKDRFSAERLKGVDSTLKIQPAKLEDSAVYLCASSFSVGGRKKETQYFGPGTRLLVL.

Details on this clone: This likely traces to a read error, being one base from a far larger clone. The same CDR3 can be traced to other DNA sequences in this sample. The chain is built from TRBV7-8 and TRBJ1-1; the D is unclear. This CDR3 has 13 amino acids. The V gene lost 0 bases and the J gene lost 3 bases, with 5 bases spanning the gap. The germline gives CDR1 SGHVS, CDR2 FQNEAQ. DNA for the CDR3: TGTGCCAGCAGCTTAGCAGGGTACACTGAAGCTTTCTTT. This codes for CASSLAGYTEAFF.

The V gene is TRBV15, the J gene TRBJ1-3; no reliable D call. Between the trimmed V and J ends, which lost 7 bases and 0 bases, there was a span of 7 bases. This CDR3 is 13 amino acids long. The germline V gene has CDR1 LNHNV and CDR2 YYDKDF (reference sequence). CDR3 sequence reads: CATTSYSGNTIYF. In DNA form, the CDR3 reads TGTGCCACCACCAGTTACTCTGGAAACACCATATATTTT.

The J gene is TRBJ1-5, the V gene TRBV2, with D possibly being TRBD1 (5 bases). The germline CDR1 and CDR2 sequences are SNHLY and FYNNEI. The CDR3 consists of 20 residues. Trimming stripped 4 bases from V and 0 bases from J, with 25 bases between. The CDR3 protein is CASSAFMGTDEIYSNQPQHF. The CDR3 coding sequence is TGTGCCAGCAGTGCTTTTATGGGGACCGACGAGATTTATAGCAATCAGCCCCAGCATTTT.

The chain links TRBV2 to TRBJ2-2; D is unresolved. Trimming took 2 bases from V and 7 from J, leaving 14 bases between them. CDR1 SNHLY and CDR2 FYNNEI come from the germline V gene. The length of the CDR3 is 15 residues. The CDR3 nucleotides are TGTGCCAGCAGTGAATCCCGGACCGCCAGCGGGGAGCTGTTTTTT. Protein sequence: CASSESRTASGELFF.

The J gene is TRBJ2-3, the V gene TRBV5-6, with TRBD2 matching over 8 bases. This CDR3 has 15 residues. Germline trimming cut 2 bases from V and 5 bases from J; bases unmatched to any gene: 7. Germline values: CDR1 SGHDT, CDR2 YYEEEE. CDR3 nucleotide sequence: TGTGCCAGCAGCTTCTCACTAGCGGCCGTAGATACGCAGTATTTT. The encoded protein is CASSFSLAAVDTQYF.

The gene calls are TRBV10-3 and TRBJ2-7, with D perhaps matching TRBD2 (5 bases). The CDR3 is made up of 15 amino acids. V gave up 6 bases and J gave up 3 bases, with 18 bases separating them. The V gene's germline CDR1 is ENHRY and CDR2 SYGVKD. The chain's CDR3 is CAISLQPGTDYEQYF. The CDR3, as DNA: TGTGCCATCAGCCTCCAACCGGGAACGGACTACGAGCAGTACTTC.

The rearrangement links TRBV28 to TRBJ2-6; D is perhaps TRBD1 (6 bases). The length of the CDR3 is 16 residues. V lost 6 bases and J 0 bases, leaving 12 bases between the germline ends. From germline, CDR1 is MDHEN and CDR2 SYDVKM. DNA of the CDR3: TGTGCCAGCAGCTTGGGGGCGAGCTCTGGGGCCAACGTCCTGACTTTC. This codes for CASSLGASSGANVLTF.

V and J are TRBV5-5 and TRBJ1-1, with D hard to call. Trimming stripped 4 bases from V and 0 bases from J, with 13 bases between. The CDR3 sequence is 15 residues long. Looked up from germline, CDR1 is SGHKS and CDR2 is YYEKEE (reference sequence). As DNA, the CDR3 is TGTGCCAGCAGCCTGGGAGGGCTGCTGAACACTGAAGCTTTCTTT. Its translation: CASSLGGLLNTEAFF.

This clone has more than one count but fewer than ten. The chain combines TRBV5-1 with TRBJ2-1; the match to TRBD1 covers 10 bases. V dropped 3 bases and J dropped 8; count of bases not matched to a gene: 8. Germline assignment: CDR1 SGHRS and CDR2 YFSETQ. CDR3 size: 15 residues. CDR3 nucleotide sequence: TGCGCCAGCAGCTACCGGGACAGGGGCGGCGATGAGCAGTTCTTC. It yields the protein CASSYRDRGGDEQFF.

The chain uses TRBV28 and TRBJ1-2; TRBD1 agrees at 8 bases. Germline CDR1 MDHEN, CDR2 SYDVKM. Trimming cost V 6 bases and J 4 bases; bases outside gene matches: 13. The CDR3 runs 16 residues. CDR3 bases: TGTGCCAGCAGATTACTCCGGGACAGGAGAACCTATGGCTACACCTTC. Translating it yields CASRLLRDRRTYGYTF.

This chain uses TRBV7-9 with TRBJ1-5; possible D gene TRBD1, 5 bases. The CDR3 has 15 residues. V shed 0 bases and J shed 1 base, with 7 bases lying between them. The germline V gene has CDR1 SEHNR and CDR2 FQNEAQ (reference sequence). The CDR3 DNA reads as TGTGCCAGCAGCTTAGCGGCAGGGAGCAATCAGCCCCAGCATTTT. Its translation is CASSLAAGSNQPQHF.

The rearrangement uses TRBV30 and TRBJ1-1; 8 positions match TRBD1. The CDR3 contains 16 residues. Germline V gene lookup returns CDR1 GTSNPN and CDR2 SVGIG (reference sequence). V gave up 2 bases and J gave up 7 bases; unmatched junction bases: 15. The CDR3 spells CAWSPRRGDRQNEAFF. In DNA form, the CDR3 reads TGTGCCTGGAGTCCCCGCCGGGGGGACAGGCAAAATGAAGCTTTCTTT.

As to this clone: The sample contains more than one DNA sequence encoding this CDR3. This chain uses TRBV27 with TRBJ2-7, with unresolved D. The CDR3 is 11 amino acids. The ends were cut back, 8 bases at V and 3 bases at J, with 8 bases in the middle. Germline CDR1 and CDR2: MNHEY and SMNVEV (reference sequence). CDR3 DNA sequence: TGTGCCAGCGGGCGGTTCTACGAGCAGTACTTC. Its protein product is CASGRFYEQYF.

CDR3 loop: CASSTSGTRGDTQYF. The CDR3 nucleotides are TGCGCCAGCAGCACATCGGGGACTAGAGGAGATACGCAGTATTTT. This sequence joins TRBV5-1 and TRBJ2-3, with TRBD2 identical over 8 bases. CDR3 length: 15 residues. The germline V gene has CDR1 SGHRS and CDR2 YFSETQ. V was pared by 4 bases and J by 5 bases, with 9 bases of the junction left unmatched.